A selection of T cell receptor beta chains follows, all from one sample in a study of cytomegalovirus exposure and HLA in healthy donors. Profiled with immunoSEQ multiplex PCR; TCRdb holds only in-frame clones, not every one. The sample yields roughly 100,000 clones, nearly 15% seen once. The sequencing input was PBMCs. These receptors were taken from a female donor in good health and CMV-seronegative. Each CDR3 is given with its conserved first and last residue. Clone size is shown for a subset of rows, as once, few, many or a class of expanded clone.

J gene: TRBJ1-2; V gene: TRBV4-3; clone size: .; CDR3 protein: CASSQVSPRDGYTF
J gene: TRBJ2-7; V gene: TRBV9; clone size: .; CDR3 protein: CASSASGAHSYEQYF
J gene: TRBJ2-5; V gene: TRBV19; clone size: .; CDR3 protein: CASSRASGAQETQYF
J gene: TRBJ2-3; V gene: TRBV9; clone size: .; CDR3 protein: CASSAEQGAATDTQYF
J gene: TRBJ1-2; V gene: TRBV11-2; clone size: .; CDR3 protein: CASSGGTGGYDGYTF
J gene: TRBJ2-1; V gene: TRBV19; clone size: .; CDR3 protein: CASSGQASGSEQFF
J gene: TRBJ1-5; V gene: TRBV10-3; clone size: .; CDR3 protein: CATRDGQAHQPQHF
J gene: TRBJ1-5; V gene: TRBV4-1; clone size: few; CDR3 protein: CASSQVPRGINQPQHF
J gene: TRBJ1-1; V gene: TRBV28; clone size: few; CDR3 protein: CASSGDSLNTEAFF
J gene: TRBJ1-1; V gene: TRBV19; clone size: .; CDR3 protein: CASPPNPMTGNTEAFF
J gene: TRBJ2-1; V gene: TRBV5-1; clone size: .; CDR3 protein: CASSRDRGEDEQFF
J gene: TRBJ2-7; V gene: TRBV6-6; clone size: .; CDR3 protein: CASSYRGGYEQYF
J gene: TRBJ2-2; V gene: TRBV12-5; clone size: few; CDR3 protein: CASGPRGDRGSTGELFF
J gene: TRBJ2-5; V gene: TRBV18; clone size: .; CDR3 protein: CASSRRETQYF
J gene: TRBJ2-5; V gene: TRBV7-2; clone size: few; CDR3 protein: CASSLLAGARTIIETQYF
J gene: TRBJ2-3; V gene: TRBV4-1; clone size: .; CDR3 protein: CASSQEGLRTDTQYF
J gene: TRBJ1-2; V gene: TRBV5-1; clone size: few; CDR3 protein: CASSFASGDYGYTF
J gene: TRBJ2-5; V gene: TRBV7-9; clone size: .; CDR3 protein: CASSFKRVLTETQYF
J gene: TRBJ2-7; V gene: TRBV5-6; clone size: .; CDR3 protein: CASSLGGEQYF
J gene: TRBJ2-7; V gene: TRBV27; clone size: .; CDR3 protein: CASSLQDYEQYF
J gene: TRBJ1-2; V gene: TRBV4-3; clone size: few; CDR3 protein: CASSQTTGIPLGFTF
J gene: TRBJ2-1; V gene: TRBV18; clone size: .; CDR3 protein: CASSHRDRGSSYNEQFF
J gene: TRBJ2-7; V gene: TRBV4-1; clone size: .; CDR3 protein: CASSQVLTRRVRTYEQNF
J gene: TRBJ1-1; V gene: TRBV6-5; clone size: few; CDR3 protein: CASSYSYGGTEAFF
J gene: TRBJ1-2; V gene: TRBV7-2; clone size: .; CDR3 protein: CASSLVGSPTGTNYGYTF
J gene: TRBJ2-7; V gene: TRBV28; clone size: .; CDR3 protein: CASSVPSGSGSYEQYF
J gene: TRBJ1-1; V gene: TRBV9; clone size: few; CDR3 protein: CASGGVNTEAFF
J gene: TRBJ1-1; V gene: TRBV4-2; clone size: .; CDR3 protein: CASSQDPGLPEAFF
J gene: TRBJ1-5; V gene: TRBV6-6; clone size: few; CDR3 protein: CASSSAGLSSNQPQHF
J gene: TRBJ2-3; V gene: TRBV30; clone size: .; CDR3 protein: CAWSAGSTDTQYF
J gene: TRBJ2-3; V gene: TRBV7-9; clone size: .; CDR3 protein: CASSETSGGAGRTDTQYF
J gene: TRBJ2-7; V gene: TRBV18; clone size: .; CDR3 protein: CASSPPGLSEQYF
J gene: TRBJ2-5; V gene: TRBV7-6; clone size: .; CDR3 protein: CASSSRAGGTQYF
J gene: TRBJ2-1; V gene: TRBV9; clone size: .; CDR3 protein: CASSLRQATNNEQFF
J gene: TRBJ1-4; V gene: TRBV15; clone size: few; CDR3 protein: CATSRDRAGANEKLFF
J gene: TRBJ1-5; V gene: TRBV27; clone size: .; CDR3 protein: CASSSSRVSQPQHF
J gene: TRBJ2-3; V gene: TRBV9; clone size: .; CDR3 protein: CASSSGGSWGTDTQYF
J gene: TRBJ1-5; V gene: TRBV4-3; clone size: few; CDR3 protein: CASSQGYRGLQPQHF
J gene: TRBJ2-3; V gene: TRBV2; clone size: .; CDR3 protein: CARTGGSDTQYF
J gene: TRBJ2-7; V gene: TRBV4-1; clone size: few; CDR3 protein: CASSQDHPTGISYEQYF
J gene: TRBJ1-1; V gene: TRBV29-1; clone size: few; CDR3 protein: CSGMTGGLTEAFF
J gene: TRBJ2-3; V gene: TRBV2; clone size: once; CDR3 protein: CASSEDAGDPTDTQYF
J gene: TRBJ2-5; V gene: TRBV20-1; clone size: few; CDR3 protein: CSASSRETQYF
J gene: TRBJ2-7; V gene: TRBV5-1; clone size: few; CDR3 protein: CASSLRQGSDEQYF
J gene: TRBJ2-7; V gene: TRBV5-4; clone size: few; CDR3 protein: CASSAQGVREQYF
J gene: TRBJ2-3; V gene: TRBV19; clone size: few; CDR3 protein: CASSIRGNTDTQYF
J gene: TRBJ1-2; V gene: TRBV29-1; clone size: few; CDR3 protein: CSVVPVRGGLANYGYTF
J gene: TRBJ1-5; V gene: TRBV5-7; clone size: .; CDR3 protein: CGRGRRVGNYSNQPQHF
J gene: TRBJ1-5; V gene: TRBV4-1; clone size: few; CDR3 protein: CASSQDFSGTGYQPQHF
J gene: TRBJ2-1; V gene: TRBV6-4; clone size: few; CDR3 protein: CASSDSSDHNEQFF
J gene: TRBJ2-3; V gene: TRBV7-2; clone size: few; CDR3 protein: CASSLGLGQSTDTQYF
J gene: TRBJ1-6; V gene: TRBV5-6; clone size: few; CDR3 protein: CASSLQGWESPLHF
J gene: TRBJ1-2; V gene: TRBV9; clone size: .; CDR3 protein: CASSVEQGVTNYGYTF
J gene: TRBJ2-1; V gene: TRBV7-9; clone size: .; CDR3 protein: CASSLAVSGSYNEQFF
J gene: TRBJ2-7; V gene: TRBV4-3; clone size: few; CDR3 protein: CASSPQLYGSEPYEQYF
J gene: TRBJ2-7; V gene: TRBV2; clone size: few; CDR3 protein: CASSEAGRVNEQYF
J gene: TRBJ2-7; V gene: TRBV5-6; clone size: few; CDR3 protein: CASSGLGAVYEQYF
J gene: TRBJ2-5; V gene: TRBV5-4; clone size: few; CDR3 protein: CASSLASRETQYF